This TCR beta chain was retrieved from a study of T cell repertoires in cytomegalovirus infection. Overall study findings and caveats: The response measured ex vivo was dominated by TCR beta clonotypes (HLA-C-restricted and CMV-specific).

TCRdb re-called the reads with MiXCR, one entry per CDR3 protein. The data contain approximately 500,000 distinct CDR3 sequences, roughly 29% of them seen just once; the ten biggest clones take up about 13%. This clonotype was counted between two and nine times. What it recognizes is unknown. This CDR3 region has 12 residues. The V and J ends lost 5 bases and 5 bases respectively, with 8 bases between them. Germline values: CDR1 MDHEN, CDR2 SYDVKM. This TCR was recovered from a human donor in good health (CMV status not recorded). Some clones in this sample may be carry-over from other donors' samples. The gene calls are TRBV28 and TRBJ2-3; D remains unclear. The sequenced sample was PBMCs. CDR3 DNA: TGTGCCAGCAGTAAAGCAAAAGATACGCAGTATTTT. Translation: CASSKAKDTQYF.